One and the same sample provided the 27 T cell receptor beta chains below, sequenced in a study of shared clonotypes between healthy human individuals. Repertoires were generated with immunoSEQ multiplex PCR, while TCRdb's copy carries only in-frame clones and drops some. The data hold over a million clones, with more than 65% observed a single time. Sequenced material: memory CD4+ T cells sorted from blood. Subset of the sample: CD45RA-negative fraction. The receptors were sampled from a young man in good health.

The CDR3 coding sequence is TGTGCCAGCAGCCCGGAGGGGAATAGCAATCAGCCCCAGCATTTT. It codes for CASSPEGNSNQPQHF. J is TRBJ1-5 and V is TRBV7-2; TRBD1 might be the D (5 bases). Looked up from germline, CDR1 is SGHTA and CDR2 is FQGNSA. V was cut by 5 bases and J by 0 bases, with 11 bases left in between. The CDR3 has 15 residues.

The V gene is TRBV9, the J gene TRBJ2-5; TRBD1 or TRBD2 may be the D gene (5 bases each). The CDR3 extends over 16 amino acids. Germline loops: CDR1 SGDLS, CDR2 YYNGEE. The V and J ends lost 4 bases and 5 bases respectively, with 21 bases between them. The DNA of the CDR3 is TGTGCCAGCAGCTTACGAGGGCAGGGCGGTTCGGAGACCCAGTACTTC. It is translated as CASSLRGQGGSETQYF.

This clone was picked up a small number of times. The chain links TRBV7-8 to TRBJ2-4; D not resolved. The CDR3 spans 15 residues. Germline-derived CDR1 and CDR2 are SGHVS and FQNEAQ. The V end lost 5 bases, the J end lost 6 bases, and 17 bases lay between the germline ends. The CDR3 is CASSPLGSLGNIQYF. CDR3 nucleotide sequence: TGTGCCAGCAGCCCTCTGGGGTCCCTAGGAAACATTCAGTACTTC.

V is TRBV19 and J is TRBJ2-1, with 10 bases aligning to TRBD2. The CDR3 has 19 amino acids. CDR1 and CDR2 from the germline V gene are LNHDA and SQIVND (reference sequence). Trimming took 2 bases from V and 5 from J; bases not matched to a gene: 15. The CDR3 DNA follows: TGTGCCAGTAGTATAATCCGGTTCGGCGGGACTAGCGTAAACAATGAGCAGTTCTTC. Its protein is CASSIIRFGGTSVNNEQFF. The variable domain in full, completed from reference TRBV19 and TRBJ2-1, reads DGGITQSPKYLFRKEGQNVTLSCEQNLNHDAMYWYRQDPGQGLRLIYYSQIVNDFQKGDIAEGYSVSREKKESFPLTVTSAQKNPTAFYLCASSIIRFGGTSVNNEQFFGPGTRLTVL.

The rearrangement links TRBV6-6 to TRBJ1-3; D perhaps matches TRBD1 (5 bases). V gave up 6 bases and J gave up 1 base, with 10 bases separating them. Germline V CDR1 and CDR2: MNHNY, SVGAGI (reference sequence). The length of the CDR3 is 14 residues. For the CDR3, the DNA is TGTGCCAGCAGGGCCGGGACTTCTGGAAACACCATATATTTT. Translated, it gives CASRAGTSGNTIYF.

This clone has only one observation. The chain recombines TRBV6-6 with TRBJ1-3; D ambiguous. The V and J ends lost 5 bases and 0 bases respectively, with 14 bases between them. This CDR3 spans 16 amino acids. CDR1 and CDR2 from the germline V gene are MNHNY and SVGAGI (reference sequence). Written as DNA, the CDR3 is TGTGCCAGCAGTCGAACCATAGCTCCCTCTGGAAACACCATATATTTT. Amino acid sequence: CASSRTIAPSGNTIYF.

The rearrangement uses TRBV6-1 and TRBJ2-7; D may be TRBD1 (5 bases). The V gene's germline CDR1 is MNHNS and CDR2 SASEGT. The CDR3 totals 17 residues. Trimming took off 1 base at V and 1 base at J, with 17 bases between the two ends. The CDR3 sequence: CASSEGEWGLGSYEQYF. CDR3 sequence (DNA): TGTGCCAGCAGTGAAGGGGAATGGGGCCTCGGGTCCTACGAGCAGTACTTC.

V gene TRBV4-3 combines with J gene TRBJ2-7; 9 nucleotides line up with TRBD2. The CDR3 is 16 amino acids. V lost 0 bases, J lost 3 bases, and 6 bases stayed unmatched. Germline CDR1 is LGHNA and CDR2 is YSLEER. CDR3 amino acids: CASSQDQTTSGYEQYF. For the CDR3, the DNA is TGCGCCAGCAGCCAAGATCAAACGACTAGCGGCTACGAGCAGTACTTC.

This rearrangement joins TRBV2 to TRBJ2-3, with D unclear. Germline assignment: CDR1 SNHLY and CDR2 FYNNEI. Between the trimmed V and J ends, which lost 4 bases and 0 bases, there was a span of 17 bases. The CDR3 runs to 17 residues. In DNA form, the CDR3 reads TGTGCCAGCAGTGCCCCTTTCCCTTACACAAGCACAGATACGCAGTATTTT. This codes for CASSAPFPYTSTDTQYF.

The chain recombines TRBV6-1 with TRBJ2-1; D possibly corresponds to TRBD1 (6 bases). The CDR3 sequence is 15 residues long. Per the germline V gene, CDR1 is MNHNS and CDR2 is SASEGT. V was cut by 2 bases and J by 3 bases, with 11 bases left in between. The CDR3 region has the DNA TGTGCCAGCAGTGAACAGGGGTTCGGCTACAATGAGCAGTTCTTC. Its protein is CASSEQGFGYNEQFF.

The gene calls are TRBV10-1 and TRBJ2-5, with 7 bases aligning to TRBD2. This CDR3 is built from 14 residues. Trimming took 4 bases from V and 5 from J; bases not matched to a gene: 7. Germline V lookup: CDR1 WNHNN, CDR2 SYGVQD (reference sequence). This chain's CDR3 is CASSVGGPPETQYF. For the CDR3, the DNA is TGCGCCAGCAGTGTGGGAGGGCCTCCGGAGACCCAGTACTTC.

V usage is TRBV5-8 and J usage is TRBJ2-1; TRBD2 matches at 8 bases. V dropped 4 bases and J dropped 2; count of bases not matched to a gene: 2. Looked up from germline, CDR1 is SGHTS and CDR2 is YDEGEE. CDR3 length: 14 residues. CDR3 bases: TGTGCCAGCAGCCCGGGACTAGCCTACAATGAGCAGTTCTTC. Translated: CASSPGLAYNEQFF.

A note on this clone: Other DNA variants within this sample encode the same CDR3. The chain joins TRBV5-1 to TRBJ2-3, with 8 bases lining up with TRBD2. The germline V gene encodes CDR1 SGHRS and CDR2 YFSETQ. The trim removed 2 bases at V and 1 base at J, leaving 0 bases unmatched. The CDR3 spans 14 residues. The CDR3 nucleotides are TGCGCCAGCAGCTTTAGCGGGGGCACAGATACGCAGTATTTT. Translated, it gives CASSFSGGTDTQYF.

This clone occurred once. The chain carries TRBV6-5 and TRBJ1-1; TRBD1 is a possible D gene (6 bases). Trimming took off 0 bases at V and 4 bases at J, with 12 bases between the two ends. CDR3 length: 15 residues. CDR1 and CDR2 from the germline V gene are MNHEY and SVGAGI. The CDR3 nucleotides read TGTGCCAGCAGTTACTCCCGGGGGGCTACCACTGAAGCTTTCTTT. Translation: CASSYSRGATTEAFF.

CDR3 in DNA: TGCGCCAGCAGCTTGGGACGGAGCTTTTATGGCTACACCTTC. Amino acids: CASSLGRSFYGYTF. The chain uses TRBV5-1 and TRBJ1-2; no firm D call. Trimming stripped 0 bases from V and 5 bases from J, with 11 bases between. Per germline, CDR1 SGHRS and CDR2 YFSETQ. The CDR3 is 14 amino acids.

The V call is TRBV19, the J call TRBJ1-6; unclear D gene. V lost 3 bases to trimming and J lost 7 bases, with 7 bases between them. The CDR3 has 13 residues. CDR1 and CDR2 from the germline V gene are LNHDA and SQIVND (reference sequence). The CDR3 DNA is TGTGCCAGTAGTATCCCTGAGAATTCACCCCTCCACTTT. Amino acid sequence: CASSIPENSPLHF.

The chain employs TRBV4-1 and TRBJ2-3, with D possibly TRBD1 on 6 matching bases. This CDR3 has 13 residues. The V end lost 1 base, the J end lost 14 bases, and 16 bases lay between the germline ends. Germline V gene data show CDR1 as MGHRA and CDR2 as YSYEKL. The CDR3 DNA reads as TGCGCCAGCAGCCAAGTCCTTTCACAGGGAATGTATTTT. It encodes CASSQVLSQGMYF.

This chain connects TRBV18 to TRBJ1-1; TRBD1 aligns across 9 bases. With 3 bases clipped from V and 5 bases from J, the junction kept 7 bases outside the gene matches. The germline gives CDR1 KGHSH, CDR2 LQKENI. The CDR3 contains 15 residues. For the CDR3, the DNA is TGTGCCAGCTCACCTATACACAGGGGGCGGACTGAAGCTTTCTTT. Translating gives CASSPIHRGRTEAFF.

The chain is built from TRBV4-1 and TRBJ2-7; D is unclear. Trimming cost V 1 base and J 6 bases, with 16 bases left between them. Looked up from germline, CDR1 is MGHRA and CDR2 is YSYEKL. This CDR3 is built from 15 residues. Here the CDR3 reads CASSQARKELSEQYF. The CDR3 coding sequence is TGCGCCAGCAGCCAAGCCCGGAAGGAGCTGAGCGAGCAGTACTTC.

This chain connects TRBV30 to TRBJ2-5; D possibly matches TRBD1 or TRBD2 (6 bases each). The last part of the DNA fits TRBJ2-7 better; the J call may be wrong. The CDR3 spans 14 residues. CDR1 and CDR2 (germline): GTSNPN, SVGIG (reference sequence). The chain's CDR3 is CAWRAEGGSYEQYF. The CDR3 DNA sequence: TGTGCCTGGAGGGCCGAGGGGGGTTCCTACGAGCAGTACTTC.

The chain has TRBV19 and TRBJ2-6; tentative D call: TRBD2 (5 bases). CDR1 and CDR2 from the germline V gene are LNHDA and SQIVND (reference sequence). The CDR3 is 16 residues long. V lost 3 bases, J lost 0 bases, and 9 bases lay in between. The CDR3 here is CASSISGSSGANVLTF. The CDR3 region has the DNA TGTGCCAGTAGTATCTCGGGAAGCTCTGGGGCCAACGTCCTGACTTTC.

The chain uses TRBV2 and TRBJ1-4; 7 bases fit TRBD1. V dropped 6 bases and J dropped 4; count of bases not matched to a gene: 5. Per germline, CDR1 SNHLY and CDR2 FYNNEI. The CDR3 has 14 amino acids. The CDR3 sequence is CASRPDRNNEKLFF. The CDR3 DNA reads TGTGCCAGCAGGCCGGACAGGAATAATGAAAAACTGTTTTTT.

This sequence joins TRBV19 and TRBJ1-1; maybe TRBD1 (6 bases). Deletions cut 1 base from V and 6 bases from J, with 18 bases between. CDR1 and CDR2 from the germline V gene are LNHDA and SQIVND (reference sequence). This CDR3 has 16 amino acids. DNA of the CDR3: TGTGCCAGTAGTATAGGAATGGGGTCGGGGGCGCCTGAAGCTTTCTTT. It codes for CASSIGMGSGAPEAFF.

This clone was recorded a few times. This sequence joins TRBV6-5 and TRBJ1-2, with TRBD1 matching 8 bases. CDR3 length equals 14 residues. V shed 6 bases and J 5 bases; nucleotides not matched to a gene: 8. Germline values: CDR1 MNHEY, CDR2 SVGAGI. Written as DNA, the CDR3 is TGTGCCAGCAGCCGACAGGGGATGTTGTATGGCTACACCTTC. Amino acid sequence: CASSRQGMLYGYTF.

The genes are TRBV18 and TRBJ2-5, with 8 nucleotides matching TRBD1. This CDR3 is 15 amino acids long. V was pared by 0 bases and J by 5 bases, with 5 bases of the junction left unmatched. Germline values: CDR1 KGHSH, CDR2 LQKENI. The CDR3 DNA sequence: TGTGCCAGCTCACCACCGGGCAGGGGGCTGGAGACCCAGTACTTC. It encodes CASSPPGRGLETQYF.

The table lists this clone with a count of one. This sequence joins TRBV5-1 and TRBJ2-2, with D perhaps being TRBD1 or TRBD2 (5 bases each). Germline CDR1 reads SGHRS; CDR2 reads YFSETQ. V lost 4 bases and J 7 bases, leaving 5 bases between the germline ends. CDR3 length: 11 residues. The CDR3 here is CASSGGGELFF. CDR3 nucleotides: TGCGCCAGCAGCGGGGGCGGGGAGCTGTTTTTT.

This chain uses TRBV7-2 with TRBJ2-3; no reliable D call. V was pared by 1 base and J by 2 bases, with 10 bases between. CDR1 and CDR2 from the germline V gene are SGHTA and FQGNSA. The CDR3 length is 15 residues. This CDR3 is CASSLGRLHTDTQYF. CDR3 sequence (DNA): TGTGCCAGCAGCTTAGGACGCCTCCACACAGATACGCAGTATTTT.